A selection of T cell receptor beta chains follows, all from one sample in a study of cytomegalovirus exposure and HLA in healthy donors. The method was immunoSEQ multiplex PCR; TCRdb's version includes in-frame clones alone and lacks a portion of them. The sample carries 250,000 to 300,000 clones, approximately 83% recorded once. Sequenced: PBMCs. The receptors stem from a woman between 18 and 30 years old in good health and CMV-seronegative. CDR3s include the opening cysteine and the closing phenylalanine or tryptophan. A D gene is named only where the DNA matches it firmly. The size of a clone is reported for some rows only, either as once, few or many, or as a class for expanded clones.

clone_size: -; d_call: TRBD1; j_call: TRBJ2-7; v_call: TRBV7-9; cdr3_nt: TGTGCCAGCAGCCACCGGGACAGGGTACACGAGCAGTACTTC; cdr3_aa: CASSHRDRVHEQYF
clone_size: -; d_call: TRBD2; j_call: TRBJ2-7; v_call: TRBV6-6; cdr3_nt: TGTGCCAGCAGCTCCCCTAGCGGGAGGGCTAACGAGCAGTACTTC; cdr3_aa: CASSSPSGRANEQYF
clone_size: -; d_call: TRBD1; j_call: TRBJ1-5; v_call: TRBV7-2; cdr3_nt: TGTGCCAGCAGCTCGACAGGGTCTCAGCAGCCCCAGCATTTT; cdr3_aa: CASSSTGSQQPQHF
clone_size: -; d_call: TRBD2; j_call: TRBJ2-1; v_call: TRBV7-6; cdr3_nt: TGTGCCAGCAGCAGAACTAGCGGGTGGGAGCAGTTCTTC; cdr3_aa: CASSRTSGWEQFF
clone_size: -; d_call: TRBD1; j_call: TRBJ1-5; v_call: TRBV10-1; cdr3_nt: TGCGCCAGCAGTGCCACAGGGGAACAGCCCCAGCATTTT; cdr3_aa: CASSATGEQPQHF
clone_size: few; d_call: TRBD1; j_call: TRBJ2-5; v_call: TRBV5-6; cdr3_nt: TGTGCCAGCAGCGCCCGGGACAGGGCGAAGACCCAGTACTTC; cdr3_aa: CASSARDRAKTQYF
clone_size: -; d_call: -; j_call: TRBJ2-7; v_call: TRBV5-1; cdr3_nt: TGCGCCAGCAGCTTGGGAGCTAGCTCAACCTTTTACGAGCAGTACTTC; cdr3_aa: CASSLGASSTFYEQYF
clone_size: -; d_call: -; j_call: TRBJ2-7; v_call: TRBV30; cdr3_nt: TGTGCCTGGAGTGTGGGACACTTAACCTACGAGCAGTACTTC; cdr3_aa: CAWSVGHLTYEQYF
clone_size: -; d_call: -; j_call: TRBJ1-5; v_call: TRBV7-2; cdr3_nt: TGTGCCAGCAGCCCACAGGGAATTCAGCCCCAGCATTTT; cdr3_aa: CASSPQGIQPQHF
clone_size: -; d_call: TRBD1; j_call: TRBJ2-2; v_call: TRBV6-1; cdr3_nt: TGTGCCAGCAGTGATTACAGGGGAACCGGGGAGCTGTTTTTT; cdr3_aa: CASSDYRGTGELFF
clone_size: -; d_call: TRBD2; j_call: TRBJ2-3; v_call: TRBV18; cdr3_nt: TGTGCCAGCTCACCGATTTCCCTAGCGGGGGGCCAGAGCACAGATACGCAGTATTTT; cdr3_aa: CASSPISLAGGQSTDTQYF
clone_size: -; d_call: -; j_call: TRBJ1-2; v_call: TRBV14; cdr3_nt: TGTGCCAGCAGCCAAGAGGCGGGGATGAACTATGGCTACACCTTC; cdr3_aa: CASSQEAGMNYGYTF
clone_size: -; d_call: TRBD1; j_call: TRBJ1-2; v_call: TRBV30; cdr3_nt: TGTGCCTGGAGACCGACAGGGGGCTCCTATGGCTACACCTTC; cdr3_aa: CAWRPTGGSYGYTF
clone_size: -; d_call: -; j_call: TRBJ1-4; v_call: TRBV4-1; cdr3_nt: TGCGCCAGCAGCCAAGGGTCGCAGGGGAAGCTTAATAATGAAAAACTGTTTTTT; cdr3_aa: CASSQGSQGKLNNEKLFF
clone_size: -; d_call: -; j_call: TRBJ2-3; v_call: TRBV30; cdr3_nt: TGTGCCTGGGGACCGGACTCCTGGGATACGCAGTATTTT; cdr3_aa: CAWGPDSWDTQYF
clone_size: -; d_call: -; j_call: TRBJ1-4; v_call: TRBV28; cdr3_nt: TGTGCCAGCAGACCCTCGGGGATAGTTGCAAAACTGTTTTTT; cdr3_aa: CASRPSGIVAKLFF
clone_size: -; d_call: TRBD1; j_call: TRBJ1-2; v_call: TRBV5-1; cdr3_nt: TGCGCCAGCAGCTCCGGACAGGGCGGATACTTTGGCTACACCTTC; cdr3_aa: CASSSGQGGYFGYTF
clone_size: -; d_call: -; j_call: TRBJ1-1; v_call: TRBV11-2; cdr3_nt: TGTGCCAGCAGCTTTTCAGTGAACACTGAAGCTTTCTTT; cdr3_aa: CASSFSVNTEAFF
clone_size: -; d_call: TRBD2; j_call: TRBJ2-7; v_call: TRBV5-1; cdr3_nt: TGCGCCAGCAGCTTACACGGTTTGGCGGGAGTGGGGGTGGCCTACGAGCAGTACTTC; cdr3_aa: CASSLHGLAGVGVAYEQYF
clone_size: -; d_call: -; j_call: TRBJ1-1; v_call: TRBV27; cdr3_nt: TGTGCCAGCAGCTCCCTCGGGGGGGCGTTTGGTGAAGCTTTCTTT; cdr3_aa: CASSSLGGAFGEAFF
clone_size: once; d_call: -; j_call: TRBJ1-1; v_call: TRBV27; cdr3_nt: TGTGCCAGCAGTTTAAAGGGGCTGAACACTGAAGCTTTCTTT; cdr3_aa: CASSLKGLNTEAFF
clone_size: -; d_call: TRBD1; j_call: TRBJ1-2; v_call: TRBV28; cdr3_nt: TGTGCCAGCAGTCCACGGACAGGGGGCCCCCGGACGGGTGGCTACACCTTC; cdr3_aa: CASSPRTGGPRTGGYTF
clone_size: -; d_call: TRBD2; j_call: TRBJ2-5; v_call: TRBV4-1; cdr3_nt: TGCGCCAGCAGCCTGCGGGGGAAGGAGACCCAGTACTTC; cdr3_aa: CASSLRGKETQYF
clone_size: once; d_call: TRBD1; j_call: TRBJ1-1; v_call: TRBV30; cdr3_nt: TGTGCCTTTGGACCCGGGACAGGGAGGGCGGGAACTGAAGCTTTCTTT; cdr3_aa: CAFGPGTGRAGTEAFF
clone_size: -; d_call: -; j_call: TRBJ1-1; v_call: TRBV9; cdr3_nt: TGTGCCAGCAGCACAACAGGTGAGTTAAGGCGTACTGAAGCTTTCTTT; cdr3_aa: CASSTTGELRRTEAFF
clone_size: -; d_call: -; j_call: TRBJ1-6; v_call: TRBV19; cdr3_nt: TGTGCCAGTAGTCCAGGGAATTCACCCCTCCACTTT; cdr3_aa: CASSPGNSPLHF
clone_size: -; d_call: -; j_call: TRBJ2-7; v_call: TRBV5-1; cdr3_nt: TGCGCCAGCAGCTTGGACACCTACGAGCAGTACTTC; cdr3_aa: CASSLDTYEQYF
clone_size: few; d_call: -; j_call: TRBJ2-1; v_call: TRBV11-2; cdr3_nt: TGTGCCAGCAGCCCCGGTAATTGGGGCGGCGAGCAGTTCTTC; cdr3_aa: CASSPGNWGGEQFF
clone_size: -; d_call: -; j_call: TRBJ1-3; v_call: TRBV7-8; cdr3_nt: TGTGCCAGCAGGCCCCTACAGCGGTCCCCTGGAAACACCATATATTTT; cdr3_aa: CASRPLQRSPGNTIYF
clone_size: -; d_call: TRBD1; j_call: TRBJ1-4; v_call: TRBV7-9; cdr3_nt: TGTGCCAGCAGCTTGGGACAGGTGGCAACTAATGAAAAACTGTTTTTT; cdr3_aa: CASSLGQVATNEKLFF
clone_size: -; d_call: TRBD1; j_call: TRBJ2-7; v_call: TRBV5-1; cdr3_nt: TGCGCCAGCAGCTTCGACAGGGGGTCGACCTACGAGCAGTACTTC; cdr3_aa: CASSFDRGSTYEQYF
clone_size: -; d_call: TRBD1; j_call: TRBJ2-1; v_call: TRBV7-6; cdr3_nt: TGTGCCAGCAGCCAGGGACAGCTCAATGAGCAGTTCTTC; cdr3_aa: CASSQGQLNEQFF
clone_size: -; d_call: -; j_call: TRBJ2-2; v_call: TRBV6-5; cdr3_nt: TGTGCCAGCAGTCCTCAACGGGGCGGGGAGCTGTTTTTT; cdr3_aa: CASSPQRGGELFF
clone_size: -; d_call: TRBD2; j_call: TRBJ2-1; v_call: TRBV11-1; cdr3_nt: TGTGCCAGCAGCCCCCGGACTAGCGGGGGGAATGAGCAGTTCTTC; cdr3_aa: CASSPRTSGGNEQFF
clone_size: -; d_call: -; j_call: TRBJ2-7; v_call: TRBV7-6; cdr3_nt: TGTGCCAGCAGCCCTTTCTCCTACGAGCAGTACTTC; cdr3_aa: CASSPFSYEQYF
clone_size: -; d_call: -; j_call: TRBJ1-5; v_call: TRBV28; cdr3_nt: TGTGCCAGCAGTCCCCAGGGGACAAACCCAAATCAGCCCCAGCATTTT; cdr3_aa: CASSPQGTNPNQPQHF
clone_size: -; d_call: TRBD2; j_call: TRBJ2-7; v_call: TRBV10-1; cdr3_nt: TGCGCCAGCAGCGCCCAGATAGCGGGAGAGGGTGAGCAGTACTTC; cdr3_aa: CASSAQIAGEGEQYF
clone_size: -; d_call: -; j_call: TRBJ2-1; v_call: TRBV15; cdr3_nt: TGTGCCACCTCTTCGAAACTCGCGGCCTTGGGGGGTGAGCAGTTCTTC; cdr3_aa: CATSSKLAALGGEQFF
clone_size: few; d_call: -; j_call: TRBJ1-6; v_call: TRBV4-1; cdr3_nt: TGCGCCAGCAGCCAAGAAGCAGGGGCTACCAATTCACCCCTCCACTTT; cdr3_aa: CASSQEAGATNSPLHF
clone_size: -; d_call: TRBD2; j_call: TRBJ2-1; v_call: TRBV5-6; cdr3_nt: TGTGCCAGCAGCTCCGGGAGGCCGTTTACTCTTCCGAACAATGAGCAGTTCTTC; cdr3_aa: CASSSGRPFTLPNNEQFF
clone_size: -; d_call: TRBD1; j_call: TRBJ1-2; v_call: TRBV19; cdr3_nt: TGTGCCAGTACCCTCGCCGGGACAGGGTTTGGCTACACCTTC; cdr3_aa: CASTLAGTGFGYTF